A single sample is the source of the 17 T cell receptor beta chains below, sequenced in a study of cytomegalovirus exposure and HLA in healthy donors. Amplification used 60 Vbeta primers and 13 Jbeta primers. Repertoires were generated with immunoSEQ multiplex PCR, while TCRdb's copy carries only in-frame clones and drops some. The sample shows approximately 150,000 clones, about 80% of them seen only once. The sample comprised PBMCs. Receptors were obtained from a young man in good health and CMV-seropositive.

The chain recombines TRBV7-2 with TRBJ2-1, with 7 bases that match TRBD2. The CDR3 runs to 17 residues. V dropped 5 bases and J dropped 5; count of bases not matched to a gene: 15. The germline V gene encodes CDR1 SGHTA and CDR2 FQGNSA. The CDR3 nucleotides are TGTGCCAGCAGCCCGGGGGAGGGGAGCGGCTACCACAATGAGCAGTTCTTC. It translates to CASSPGEGSGYHNEQFF. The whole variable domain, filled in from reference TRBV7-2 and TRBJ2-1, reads GAGVSQSPSNKVTEKGKDVELRCDPISGHTALYWYRQSLGQGLEFLIYFQGNSAPDKSGLPSDRFSAERTGGSVSTLTIQRTQQEDSAVYLCASSPGEGSGYHNEQFFGPGTRLTVL.

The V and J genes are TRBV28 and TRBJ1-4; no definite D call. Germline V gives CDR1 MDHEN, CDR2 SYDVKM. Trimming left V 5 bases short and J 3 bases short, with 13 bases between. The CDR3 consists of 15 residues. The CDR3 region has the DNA TGTGCCAGCAGTCCCACGGGTTTGGCTAATGAAAAACTGTTTTTT. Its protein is CASSPTGLANEKLFF.

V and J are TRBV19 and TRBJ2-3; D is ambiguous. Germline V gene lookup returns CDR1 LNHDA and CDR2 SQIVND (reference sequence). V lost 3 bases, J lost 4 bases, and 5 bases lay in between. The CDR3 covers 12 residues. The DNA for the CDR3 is TGTGCCAGTAGTATGTCAGCAGATACGCAGTATTTT. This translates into CASSMSADTQYF.

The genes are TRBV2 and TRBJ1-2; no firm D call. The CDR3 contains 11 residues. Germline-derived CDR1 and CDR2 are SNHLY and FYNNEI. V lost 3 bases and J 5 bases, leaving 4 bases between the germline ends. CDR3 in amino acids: CASSEEYGYTF. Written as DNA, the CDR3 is TGTGCCAGCAGTGAGGAGTATGGCTACACCTTC.

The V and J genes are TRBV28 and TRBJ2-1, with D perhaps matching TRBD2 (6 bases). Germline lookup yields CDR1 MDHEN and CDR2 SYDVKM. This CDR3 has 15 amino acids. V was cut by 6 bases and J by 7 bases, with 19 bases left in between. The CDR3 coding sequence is TGTGCCAGCAGAAATCCGGGAGACAATGGGAATGAGCAGTTCTTC. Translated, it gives CASRNPGDNGNEQFF.

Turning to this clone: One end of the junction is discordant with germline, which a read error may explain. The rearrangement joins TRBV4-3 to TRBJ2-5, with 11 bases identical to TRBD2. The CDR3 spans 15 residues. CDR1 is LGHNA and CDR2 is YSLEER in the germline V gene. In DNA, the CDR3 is TGCGCCTGCAGCCGTAGCGGGGGGGCTGGAGAGACCCAGTACTTC. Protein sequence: CACSRSGGAGETQYF.

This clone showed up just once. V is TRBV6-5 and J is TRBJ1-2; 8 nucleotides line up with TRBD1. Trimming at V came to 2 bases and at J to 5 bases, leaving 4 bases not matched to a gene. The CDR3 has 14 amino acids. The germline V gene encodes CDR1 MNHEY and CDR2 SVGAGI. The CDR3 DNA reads TGTGCCAGCAGTTACCTCGACAGGGGATATGGCTACACCTTC. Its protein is CASSYLDRGYGYTF.

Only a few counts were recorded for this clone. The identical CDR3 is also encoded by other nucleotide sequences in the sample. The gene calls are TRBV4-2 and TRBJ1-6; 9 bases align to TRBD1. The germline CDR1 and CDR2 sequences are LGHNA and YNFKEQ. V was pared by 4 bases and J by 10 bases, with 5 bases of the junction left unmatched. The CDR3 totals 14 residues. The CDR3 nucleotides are TGTGCCAGCAGCCCGGACAGGGGAGGATCACCCCTCCACTTT. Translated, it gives CASSPDRGGSPLHF.

The CDR3 here is CASSPSSTSVNTGELFF. CDR3 DNA sequence: TGTGCCAGCAGTCCATCCTCGACTAGCGTGAACACCGGGGAGCTGTTTTTT. This rearrangement joins TRBV27 to TRBJ2-2; 8 nucleotides align to TRBD2. The CDR3 consists of 17 residues. V shed 5 bases, J shed 1 base, and the junction held 9 bases outside the gene matches. Looked up from germline, CDR1 is MNHEY and CDR2 is SMNVEV (reference sequence).

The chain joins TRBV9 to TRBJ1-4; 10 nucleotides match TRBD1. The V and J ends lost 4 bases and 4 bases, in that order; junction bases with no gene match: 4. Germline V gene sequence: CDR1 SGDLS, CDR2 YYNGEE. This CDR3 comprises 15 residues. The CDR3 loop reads CASSLGQGSNEKLFF. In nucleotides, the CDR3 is TGTGCCAGCAGCCTGGGACAGGGGAGTAATGAAAAACTGTTTTTT.

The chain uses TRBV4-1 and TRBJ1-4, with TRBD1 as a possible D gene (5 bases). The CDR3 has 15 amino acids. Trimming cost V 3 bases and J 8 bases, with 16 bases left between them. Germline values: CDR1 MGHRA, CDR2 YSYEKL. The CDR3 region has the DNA TGCGCCAGCAGCCAGCTGTGGGGGGTTAGGGAAAAACTGTTTTTT. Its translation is CASSQLWGVREKLFF.

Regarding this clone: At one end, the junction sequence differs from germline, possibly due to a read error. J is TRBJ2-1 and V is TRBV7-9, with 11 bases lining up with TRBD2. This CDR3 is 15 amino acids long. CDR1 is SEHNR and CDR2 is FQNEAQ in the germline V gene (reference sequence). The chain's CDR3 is CSSSLAGGLYNEQFF. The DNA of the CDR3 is TGTTCCAGCAGCTTAGCGGGAGGGCTTTACAATGAGCAGTTCTTC.

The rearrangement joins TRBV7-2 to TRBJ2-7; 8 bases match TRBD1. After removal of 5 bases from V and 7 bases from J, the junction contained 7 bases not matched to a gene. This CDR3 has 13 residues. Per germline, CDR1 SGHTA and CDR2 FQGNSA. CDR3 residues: CASSPRTGIEQYF. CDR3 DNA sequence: TGTGCCAGCAGCCCAAGGACAGGGATTGAGCAGTACTTC.

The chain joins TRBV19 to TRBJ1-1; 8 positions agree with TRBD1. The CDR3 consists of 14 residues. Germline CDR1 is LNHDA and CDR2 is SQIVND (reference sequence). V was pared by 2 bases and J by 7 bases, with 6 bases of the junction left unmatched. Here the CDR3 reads CASSIQGARDEAFF. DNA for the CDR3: TGTGCCAGTAGTATACAGGGGGCGCGAGATGAAGCTTTCTTT.

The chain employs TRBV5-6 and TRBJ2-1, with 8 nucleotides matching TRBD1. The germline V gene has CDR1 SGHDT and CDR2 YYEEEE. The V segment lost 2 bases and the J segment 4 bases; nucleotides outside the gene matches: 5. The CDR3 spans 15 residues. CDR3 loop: CASSFGTGFYNEQFF. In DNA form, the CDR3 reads TGTGCCAGCAGCTTCGGGACAGGTTTTTACAATGAGCAGTTCTTC.

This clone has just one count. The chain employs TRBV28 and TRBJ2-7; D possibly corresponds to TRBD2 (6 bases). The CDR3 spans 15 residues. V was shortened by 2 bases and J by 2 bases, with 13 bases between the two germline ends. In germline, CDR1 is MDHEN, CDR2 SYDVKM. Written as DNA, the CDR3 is TGTGCCAGCAGTTTAGGGGGGACGGGGCCCTACGAGCAGTACTTC. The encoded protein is CASSLGGTGPYEQYF.

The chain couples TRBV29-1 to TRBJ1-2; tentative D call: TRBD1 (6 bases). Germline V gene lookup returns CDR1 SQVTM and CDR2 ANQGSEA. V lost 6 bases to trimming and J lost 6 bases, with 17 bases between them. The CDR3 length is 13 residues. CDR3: CSVAHTGLNGYTF. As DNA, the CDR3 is TGCAGCGTCGCCCATACAGGGCTTAATGGCTACACCTTC.